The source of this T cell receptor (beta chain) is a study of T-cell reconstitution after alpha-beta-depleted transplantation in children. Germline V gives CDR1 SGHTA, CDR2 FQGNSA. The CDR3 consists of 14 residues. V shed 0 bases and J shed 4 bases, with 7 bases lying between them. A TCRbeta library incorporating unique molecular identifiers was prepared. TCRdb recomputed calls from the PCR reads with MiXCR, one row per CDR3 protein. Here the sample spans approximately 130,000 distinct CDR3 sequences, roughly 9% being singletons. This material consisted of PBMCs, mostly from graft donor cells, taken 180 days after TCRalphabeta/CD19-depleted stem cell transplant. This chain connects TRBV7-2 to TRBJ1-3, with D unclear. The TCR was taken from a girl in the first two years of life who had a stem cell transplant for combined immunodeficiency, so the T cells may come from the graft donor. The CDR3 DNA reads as TGTGCCAGCAGCTTAGCAGGTGGCGGAAACACCATATATTTT. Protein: CASSLAGGGNTIYF.